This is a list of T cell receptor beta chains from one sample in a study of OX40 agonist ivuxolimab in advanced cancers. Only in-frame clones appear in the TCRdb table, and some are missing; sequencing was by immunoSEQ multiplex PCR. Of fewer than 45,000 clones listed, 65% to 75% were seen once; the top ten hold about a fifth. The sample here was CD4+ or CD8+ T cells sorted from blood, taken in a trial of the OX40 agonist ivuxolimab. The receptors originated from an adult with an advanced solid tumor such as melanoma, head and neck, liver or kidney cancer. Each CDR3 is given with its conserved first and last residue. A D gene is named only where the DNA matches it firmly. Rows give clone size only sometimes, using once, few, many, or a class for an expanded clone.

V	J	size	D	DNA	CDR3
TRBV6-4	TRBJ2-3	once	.	TGTGCCAGCAGTGACTCGTGGGGGGGCGTAGATACGCAGTATTTT	CASSDSWGGVDTQYF
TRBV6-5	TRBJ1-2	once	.	TGTGCCAGCAGTTACTCTGTTCATTCGGGAAACTATGGCTACACCTTC	CASSYSVHSGNYGYTF
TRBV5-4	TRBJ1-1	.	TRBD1	TGTGCCAGCAGCATGACAGGGGGGGGTTTTGTGGCTTTCTTT	CASSMTGGGFVAFF
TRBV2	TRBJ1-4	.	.	TGTGCCAGCAGTGATATGGGACATGGTGAAAAACTGTTTTTT	CASSDMGHGEKLFF
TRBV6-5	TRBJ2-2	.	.	TGTGCCAGCAATCCCAGGGGTATAGGGGAGCTGTTTTTT	CASNPRGIGELFF
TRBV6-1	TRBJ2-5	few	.	TGTGCCAGCAGCGAGCTGGGGGGCTCGGGGACCCAGTACTTC	CASSELGGSGTQYF
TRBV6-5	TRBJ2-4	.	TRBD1	TGTGCCAGCAGGGGGACAGGGAGCAGCATTCAGTACTTC	CASRGTGSSIQYF
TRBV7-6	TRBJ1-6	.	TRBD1	TGTCCCGGTAATGGACAGGGGATTTTACTTTCCCTCCACTTT	CPGNGQGILLSLHF
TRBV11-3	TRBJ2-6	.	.	TGTGCCAGCAGCTCCAGAGGATCTGGGGCCAACGTCCTGACTTTC	CASSSRGSGANVLTF
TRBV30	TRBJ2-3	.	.	TGTGCCTGGAGCGGGAACGGGGGAGCAGATACGCAGTATTTT	CAWSGNGGADTQYF
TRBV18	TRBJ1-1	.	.	TGTGCCAGCTCACTAAACAGGGACACTGAAGCTTTCTTT	CASSLNRDTEAFF
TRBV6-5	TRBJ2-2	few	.	TGTGCCAGCAGTTATCAGGGTTCTCGAGGGGAGCTGTTTTTT	CASSYQGSRGELFF
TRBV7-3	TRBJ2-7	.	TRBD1	TGTGCCAGCAGCTTATCCGGACAGGGGGCGGGGGAGCAGTACTTC	CASSLSGQGAGEQYF
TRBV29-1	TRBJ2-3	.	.	TGCAGCGTTACGGCGGGGTCGACTAGCACAGATACGCAGTATTTT	CSVTAGSTSTDTQYF
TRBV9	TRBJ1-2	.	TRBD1	TGTGCCAGCAGCTCTCGAACAGGGGGCGATGGCTACACCTTC	CASSSRTGGDGYTF
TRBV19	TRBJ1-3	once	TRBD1	TGTGCCAGTAGTAAGACAGGGGTCGTCTCTGGAAACACCATATATTTT	CASSKTGVVSGNTIYF
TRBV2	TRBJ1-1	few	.	TGTGCCAGCACAATAAGGGGGGTAAACACTGAAGCTTTCTTT	CASTIRGVNTEAFF
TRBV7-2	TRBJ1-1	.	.	TGTGCCAGCAGCTTAGGGGGGCGGGCCACTGAAGCTTTCTTT	CASSLGGRATEAFF
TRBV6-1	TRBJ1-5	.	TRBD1	TGTGCCAGCTCGGACAGGGAATCCAATCAGCCCCAGCATTTT	CASSDRESNQPQHF
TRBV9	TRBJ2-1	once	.	TGTGCCAGCAGCCCAGGAACCGGCTATGAGCAGTTCTTC	CASSPGTGYEQFF
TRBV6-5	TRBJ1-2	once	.	TGTGCCAGCAGTTACTCAGATACAGGCGTCTATGGCTACACCTTC	CASSYSDTGVYGYTF
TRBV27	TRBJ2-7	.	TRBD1	TGTGCCAGCAGTCCCACCGCGCCCACAGGGGACGAGCAGTACTTC	CASSPTAPTGDEQYF
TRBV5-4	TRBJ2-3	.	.	TGTGCCAGCAGCTTTTGGGGGCAAGGCACAGATACGCAGTATTTT	CASSFWGQGTDTQYF
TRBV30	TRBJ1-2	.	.	TGTGCCTGGAGTGTACAGGGTTCTTCCGGCTACACCTTC	CAWSVQGSSGYTF
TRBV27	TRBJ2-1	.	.	TGTGCCAGCAGTCCTGACCCTGGAGGGGTCAATGAGCAGTTCTTC	CASSPDPGGVNEQFF
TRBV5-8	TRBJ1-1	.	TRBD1	TGTGCCAGCAGCATCAGGGGGCTAGCGAACACTGAAGCTTTCTTT	CASSIRGLANTEAFF
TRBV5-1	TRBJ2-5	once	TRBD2	TGCGCCAGCAGCTTCGACGGGGGGGCCGATTTGAAGACCCAGTACTTC	CASSFDGGADLKTQYF
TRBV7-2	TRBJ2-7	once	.	TGTGCCAGCAGCTTATTAGGCAGTCGGTACGAGCAGTACTTC	CASSLLGSRYEQYF
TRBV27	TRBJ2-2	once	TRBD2	TGTGCCAGCAGAAACGGGGGGGTAGGGGCCGGGGAGCTGTTTTTT	CASRNGGVGAGELFF
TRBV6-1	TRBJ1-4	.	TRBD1	TGTGCCAGCAGTTCTAGGGGACAGGGGAATGAAAAACTGTTTTTT	CASSSRGQGNEKLFF
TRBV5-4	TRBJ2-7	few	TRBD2	TGTGCTTACCAGCGGGGGGGCCGGTACGAGCAGTACTTC	CAYQRGGRYEQYF
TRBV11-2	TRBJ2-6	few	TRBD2	TGTGCCAGCAGCTTAGGTTTTAGCGGGGGGGCCCGTGGGGCCAACGTCCTGACTTTC	CASSLGFSGGARGANVLTF
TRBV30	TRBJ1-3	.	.	TGTGCCTGGAGTCTGAACTCTGGAAACACCATATATTTT	CAWSLNSGNTIYF
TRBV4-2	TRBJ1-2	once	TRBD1	TGTGCCAGCAGCCCTTTGCTAGGGGGCGAGGGCTATGGCTACACCTTC	CASSPLLGGEGYGYTF
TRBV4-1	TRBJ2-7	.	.	TGCGCCAGCAACCAAGTGGTCCCCTACGAGCAGTACTTC	CASNQVVPYEQYF
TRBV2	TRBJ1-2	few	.	TGTGCCAGCAGGGACTACAGGGACTATGGCTACACCTTC	CASRDYRDYGYTF
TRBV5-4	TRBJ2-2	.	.	TGTGCCAGCAGCTACTTAGACAGGCCCACCGGGGAGCTGTTTTTT	CASSYLDRPTGELFF
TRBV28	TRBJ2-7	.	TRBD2	TGTGCCAGCAGTTTCGGGGGGGCCTCCTACGAGCAGTACTTC	CASSFGGASYEQYF
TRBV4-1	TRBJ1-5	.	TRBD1	TGCGCCAGCAGCCAAGAGAACAGGGGGACCCATCAGCCCCAGCATTTT	CASSQENRGTHQPQHF
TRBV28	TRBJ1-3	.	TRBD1	TGTGCCAGCAGTGTGACAGGGTCTGGAAACACCATATATTTT	CASSVTGSGNTIYF
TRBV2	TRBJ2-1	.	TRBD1	TGTGCCAGCAGTGATCGGGGACAGGGTATTGATGAGCAGTTCTTC	CASSDRGQGIDEQFF
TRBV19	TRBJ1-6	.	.	TGTGCCAGTAGTGGTAGCTCCTATAATTCACCCCTCCACTTT	CASSGSSYNSPLHF
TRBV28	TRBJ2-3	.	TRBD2	TGTGCCAGCGGAACTTATAGCGGGGGGGCTAGGGATACGCAGTATTTT	CASGTYSGGARDTQYF
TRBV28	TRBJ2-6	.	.	TGTGCCAGCAGCGAGGCCCTAGGACCTCCCTCTGGGGCCAACGTCCTGACTTTC	CASSEALGPPSGANVLTF
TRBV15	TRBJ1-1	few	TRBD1	TGTGCCACCAAGGTTGATCAGGGGGGCACTGAAGCTTTCTTT	CATKVDQGGTEAFF
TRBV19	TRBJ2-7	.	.	TGTGCCAGTAGTCTGGACAGTACCTACGAGCAGTACTTC	CASSLDSTYEQYF
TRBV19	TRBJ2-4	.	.	TGTGCCAGTAGTATAGGAGGGGCCAAAAACATTCAGTACTTC	CASSIGGAKNIQYF
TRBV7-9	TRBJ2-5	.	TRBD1	TGTGCCAGCAGCCCAATGGGACAGGGTGAAGAGACCCAGTACTTC	CASSPMGQGEETQYF
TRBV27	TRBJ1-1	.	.	TGTGCCAGCAGTTTTCTCGGGAGGAACACTGAAGCTTTCTTT	CASSFLGRNTEAFF
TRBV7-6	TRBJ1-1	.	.	TGTGCCAGCAGCTTAGCAGGACCTAACACTGAAGCTTTCTTT	CASSLAGPNTEAFF
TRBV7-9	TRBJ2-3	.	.	TGTGCCAGCAGCTTAGTGGGGGACACAGATACGCAGTATTTT	CASSLVGDTDTQYF
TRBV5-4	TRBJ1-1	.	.	TGTGCCAGCAGCTTGGCCGGGAGGAACACTGAAGCTTTCTTT	CASSLAGRNTEAFF
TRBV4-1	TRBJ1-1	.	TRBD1	TGCGCCAGCAGCAGACAGGGTTTAGACACTGAAGCTTTCTTT	CASSRQGLDTEAFF
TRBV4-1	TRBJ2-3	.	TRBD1	TGCGCCAGCAGTCAACAGGGGGCTCGAAACTCCGATACGCAGTATTTT	CASSQQGARNSDTQYF